The text below deals with one T cell receptor (beta chain). Germline values: CDR1 MGHRA, CDR2 YSYEKL. This CDR3 comprises 15 residues. V trimming: 4 bases; J trimming: 2 bases; junction bases outside the gene matches: 7. This specimen belongs to a study of blood T cell repertoires in COVID-19. As for the study in general: Italy, Spain and the United States were the sources of the convalescent and acute COVID-19 samples. Sources were T cells, B-cell-depleted T cells, or PBMCs; the material itself was cDNA or gDNA.

Assay used: immunoSEQ multiplex PCR; TCRdb lists only in-frame clones, some missing. The sample has 400,000 to 550,000 clones; around 89% are singletons. The sequenced material came from peripheral blood. The genes are TRBV4-1 and TRBJ2-5, with 7 bases matching TRBD1. This receptor was identified in a woman aged 25 to 39 with acute or convalescent COVID-19. The DNA for the CDR3 is TGCGCCAGCAGCCTAGTACAGGGGATTCAAGAGACCCAGTACTTC. It codes for CASSLVQGIQETQYF.